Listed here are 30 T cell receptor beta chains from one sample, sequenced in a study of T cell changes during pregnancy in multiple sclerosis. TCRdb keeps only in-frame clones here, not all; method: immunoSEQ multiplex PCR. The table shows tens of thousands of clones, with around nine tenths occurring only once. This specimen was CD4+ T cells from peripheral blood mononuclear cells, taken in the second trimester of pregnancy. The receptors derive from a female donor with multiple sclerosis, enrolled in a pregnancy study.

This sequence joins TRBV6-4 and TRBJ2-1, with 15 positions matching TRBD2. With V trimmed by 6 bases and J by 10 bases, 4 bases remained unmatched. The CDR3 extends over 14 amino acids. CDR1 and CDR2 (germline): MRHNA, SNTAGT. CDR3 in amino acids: CASSSGLAGGEQFF. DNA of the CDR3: TGTGCCAGCAGCTCGGGACTAGCGGGAGGAGAGCAGTTCTTC.

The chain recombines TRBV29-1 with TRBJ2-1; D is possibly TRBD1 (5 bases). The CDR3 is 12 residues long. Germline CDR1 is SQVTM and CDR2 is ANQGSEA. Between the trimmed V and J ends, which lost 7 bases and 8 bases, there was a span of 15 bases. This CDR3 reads CSAGPFPDEQFF. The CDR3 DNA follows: TGCAGCGCAGGGCCCTTCCCAGATGAGCAGTTCTTC.

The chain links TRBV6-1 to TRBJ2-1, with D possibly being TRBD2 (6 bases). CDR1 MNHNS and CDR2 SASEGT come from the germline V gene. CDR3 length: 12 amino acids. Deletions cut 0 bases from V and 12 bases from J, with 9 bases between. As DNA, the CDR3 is TGTGCCAGCAGTGAAGCGAGGAGGGGGCAGTTCTTC. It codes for CASSEARRGQFF.

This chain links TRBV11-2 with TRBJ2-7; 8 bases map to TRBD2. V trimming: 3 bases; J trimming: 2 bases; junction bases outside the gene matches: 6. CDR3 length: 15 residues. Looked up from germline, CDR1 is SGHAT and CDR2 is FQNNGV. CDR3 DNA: TGTGCCAGCAGCTTCCTTAGCGGGAAGGCCTACGAGCAGTACTTC. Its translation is CASSFLSGKAYEQYF.

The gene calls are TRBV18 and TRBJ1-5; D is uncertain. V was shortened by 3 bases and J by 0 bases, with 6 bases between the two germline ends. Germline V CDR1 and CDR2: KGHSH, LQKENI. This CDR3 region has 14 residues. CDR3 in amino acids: CASSPANSNQPQHF. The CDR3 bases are TGTGCCAGCTCACCTGCGAATAGCAATCAGCCCCAGCATTTT.

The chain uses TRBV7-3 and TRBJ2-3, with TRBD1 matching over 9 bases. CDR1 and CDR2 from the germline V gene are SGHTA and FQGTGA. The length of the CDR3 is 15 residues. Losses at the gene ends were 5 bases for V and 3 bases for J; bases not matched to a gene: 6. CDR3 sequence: CASSQRGQGTDTQYF. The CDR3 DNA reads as TGTGCCAGCAGCCAACGGGGACAGGGTACAGATACGCAGTATTTT.

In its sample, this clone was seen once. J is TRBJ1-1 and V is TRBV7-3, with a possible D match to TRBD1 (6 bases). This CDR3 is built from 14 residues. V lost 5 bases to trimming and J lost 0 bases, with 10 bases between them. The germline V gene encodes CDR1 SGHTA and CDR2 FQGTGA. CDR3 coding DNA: TGTGCCAGCAGCCCACAGGGTATGAACACTGAAGCTTTCTTT. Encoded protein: CASSPQGMNTEAFF.

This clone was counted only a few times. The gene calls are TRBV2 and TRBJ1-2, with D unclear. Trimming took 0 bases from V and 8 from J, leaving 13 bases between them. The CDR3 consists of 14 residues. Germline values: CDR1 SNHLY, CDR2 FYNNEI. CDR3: CASSEAGGLYGYTF. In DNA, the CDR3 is TGTGCCAGCAGTGAAGCAGGAGGTCTTTACGGCTACACCTTC.

The CDR3 nucleotides are TGTGCCAGCTCACCACCCGGCGGAGGGGCCTACGAGCAGTACTTC. It is translated as CASSPPGGGAYEQYF. This sequence joins TRBV18 and TRBJ2-7; perhaps TRBD2 as D (6 bases). The CDR3 is 15 residues long. V gave up 0 bases and J gave up 2 bases, with 11 bases separating them. The V gene's germline CDR1 is KGHSH and CDR2 LQKENI.

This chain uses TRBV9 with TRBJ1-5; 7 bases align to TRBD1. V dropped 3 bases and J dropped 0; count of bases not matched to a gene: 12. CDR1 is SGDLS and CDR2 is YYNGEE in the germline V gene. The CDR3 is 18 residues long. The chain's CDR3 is CASSEGAGGLYSNQPQHF. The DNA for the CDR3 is TGTGCCAGCAGCGAGGGGGCGGGGGGTCTCTATAGCAATCAGCCCCAGCATTTT.

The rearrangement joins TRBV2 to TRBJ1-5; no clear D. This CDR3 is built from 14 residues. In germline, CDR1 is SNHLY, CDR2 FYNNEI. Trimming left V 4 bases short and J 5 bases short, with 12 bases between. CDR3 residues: CASSARPSDQPQHF. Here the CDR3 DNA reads TGTGCCAGCAGTGCCAGACCCAGCGATCAGCCCCAGCATTTT.

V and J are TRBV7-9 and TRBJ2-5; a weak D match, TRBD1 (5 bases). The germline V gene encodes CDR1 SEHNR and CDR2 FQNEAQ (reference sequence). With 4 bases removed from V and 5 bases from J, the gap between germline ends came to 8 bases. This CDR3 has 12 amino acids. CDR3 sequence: CASSWAGETQYF. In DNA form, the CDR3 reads TGTGCCAGCAGCTGGGCAGGGGAGACCCAGTACTTC.

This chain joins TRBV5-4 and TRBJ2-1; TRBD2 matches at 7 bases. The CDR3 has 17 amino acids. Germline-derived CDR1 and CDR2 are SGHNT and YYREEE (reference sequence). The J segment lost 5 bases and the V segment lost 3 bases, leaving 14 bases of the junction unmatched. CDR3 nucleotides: TGTGCCAGCAGCTGGGGGGGAAGAGGCGGGAGCCACAATGAGCAGTTCTTC. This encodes CASSWGGRGGSHNEQFF.

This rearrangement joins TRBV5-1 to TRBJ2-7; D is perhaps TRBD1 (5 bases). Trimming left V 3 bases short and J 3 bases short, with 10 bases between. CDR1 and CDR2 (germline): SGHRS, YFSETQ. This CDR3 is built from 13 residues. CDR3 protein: CASSYSTGYEQYF. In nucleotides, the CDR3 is TGCGCCAGCAGCTACAGTACAGGCTACGAGCAGTACTTC.

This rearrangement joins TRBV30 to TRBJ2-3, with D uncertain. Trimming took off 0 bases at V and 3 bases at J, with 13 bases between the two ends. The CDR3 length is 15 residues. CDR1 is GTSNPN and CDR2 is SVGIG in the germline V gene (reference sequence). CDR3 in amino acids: CAWSVPLESTDTQYF. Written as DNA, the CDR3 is TGTGCCTGGAGTGTACCCTTAGAGTCTACAGATACGCAGTATTTT.

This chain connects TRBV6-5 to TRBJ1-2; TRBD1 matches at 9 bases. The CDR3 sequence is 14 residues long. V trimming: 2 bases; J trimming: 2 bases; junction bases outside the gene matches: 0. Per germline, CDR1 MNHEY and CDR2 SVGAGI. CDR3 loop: CASSYGQGNYGYTF. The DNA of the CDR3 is TGTGCCAGCAGTTACGGACAGGGGAACTATGGCTACACCTTC.

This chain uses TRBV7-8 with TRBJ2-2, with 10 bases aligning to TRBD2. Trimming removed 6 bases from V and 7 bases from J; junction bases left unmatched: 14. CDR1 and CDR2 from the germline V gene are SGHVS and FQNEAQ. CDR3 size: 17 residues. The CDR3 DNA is TGTGCCAGCAGTCCAGCGGGAGGGCGGGTGGGAGGCGGGGAGCTGTTTTTT. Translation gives CASSPAGGRVGGGELFF.

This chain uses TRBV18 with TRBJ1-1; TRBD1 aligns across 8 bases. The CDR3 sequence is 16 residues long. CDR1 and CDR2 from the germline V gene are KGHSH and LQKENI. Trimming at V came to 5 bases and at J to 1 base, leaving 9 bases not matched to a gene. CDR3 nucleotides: TGTGCCAGCTCAGCCTACCAGGGGGCGGGGAACACTGAAGCTTTCTTT. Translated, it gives CASSAYQGAGNTEAFF.

This CDR3 is CASSAGGFRGNGYTF. Here the CDR3 DNA reads TGTGCCAGCAGCGCCGGAGGGTTCCGGGGTAATGGCTACACCTTC. V and J are TRBV7-9 and TRBJ1-2; D is undetermined. V lost 5 bases and J lost 6, with 19 bases in between. The germline gives CDR1 SEHNR, CDR2 FQNEAQ (reference sequence). CDR3 length: 15 amino acids.

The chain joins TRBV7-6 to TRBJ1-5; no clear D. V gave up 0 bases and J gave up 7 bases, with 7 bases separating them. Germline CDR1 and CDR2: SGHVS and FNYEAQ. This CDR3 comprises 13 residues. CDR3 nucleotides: TGTGCCAGCAGCTTAGCCCCTGCGCAGCCCCAGCATTTT. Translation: CASSLAPAQPQHF. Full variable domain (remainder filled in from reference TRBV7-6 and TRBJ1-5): GAGVSQSPRYKVTKRGQDVALRCDPISGHVSLYWYRQALGQGPEFLTYFNYEAQQDKSGLPNDRFSAERPEGSISTLTIQRTEQRDSAMYRCASSLAPAQPQHFGDGTRLSIL.

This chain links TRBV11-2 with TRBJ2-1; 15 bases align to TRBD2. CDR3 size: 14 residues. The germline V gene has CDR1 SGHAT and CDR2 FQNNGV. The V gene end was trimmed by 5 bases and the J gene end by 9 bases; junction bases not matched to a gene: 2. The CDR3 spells CASSRTSGGAEQFF. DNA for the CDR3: TGTGCCAGCAGCCGGACTAGCGGGGGGGCTGAGCAGTTCTTC.

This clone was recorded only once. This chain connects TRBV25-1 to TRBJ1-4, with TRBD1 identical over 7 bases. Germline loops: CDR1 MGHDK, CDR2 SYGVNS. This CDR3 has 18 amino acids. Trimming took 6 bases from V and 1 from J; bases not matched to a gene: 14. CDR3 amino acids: CASSTTRLNRGTNEKLFF. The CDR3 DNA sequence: TGTGCCAGCAGCACTACGCGGCTAAACAGGGGAACTAATGAAAAACTGTTTTTT.

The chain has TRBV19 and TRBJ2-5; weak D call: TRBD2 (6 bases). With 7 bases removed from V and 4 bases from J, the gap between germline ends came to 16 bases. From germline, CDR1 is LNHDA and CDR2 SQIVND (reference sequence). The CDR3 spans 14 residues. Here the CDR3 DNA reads TGTGCCAGTAATCCGGGGGACGTCGGAGAGACCCAGTACTTC. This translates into CASNPGDVGETQYF.

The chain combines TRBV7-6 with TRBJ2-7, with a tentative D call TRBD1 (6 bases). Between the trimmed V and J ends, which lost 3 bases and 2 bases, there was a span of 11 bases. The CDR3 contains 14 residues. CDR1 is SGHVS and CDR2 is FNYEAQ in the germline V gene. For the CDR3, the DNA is TGTGCCAGCAGCTTTGCAGGGGCCACCTACGAGCAGTACTTC. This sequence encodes CASSFAGATYEQYF.

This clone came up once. CDR3 nucleotides: TGCGCCAGCAGCCAAGAAGGGGCGGTAGCGGGACCGCCGATTTACAATGAGCAGTTCTTC. It codes for CASSQEGAVAGPPIYNEQFF. The rearrangement links TRBV4-1 to TRBJ2-1, with TRBD2 identical over 8 bases. This CDR3 spans 20 amino acids. With V trimmed by 0 bases and J by 4 bases, 17 bases remained unmatched. The germline V gene encodes CDR1 MGHRA and CDR2 YSYEKL.

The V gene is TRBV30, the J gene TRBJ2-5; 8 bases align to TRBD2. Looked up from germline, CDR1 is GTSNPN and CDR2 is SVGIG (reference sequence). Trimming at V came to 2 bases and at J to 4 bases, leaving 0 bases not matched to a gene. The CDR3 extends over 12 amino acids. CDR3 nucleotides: TGTGCCTGGAGTCGGGGGGGAGAGACCCAGTACTTC. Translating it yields CAWSRGGETQYF.

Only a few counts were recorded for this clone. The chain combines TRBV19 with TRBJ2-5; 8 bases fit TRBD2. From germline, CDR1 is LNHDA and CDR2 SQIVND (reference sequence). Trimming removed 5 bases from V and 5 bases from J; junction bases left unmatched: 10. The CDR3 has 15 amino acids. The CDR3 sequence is CASSFRLAIGETQYF. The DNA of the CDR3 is TGTGCCAGTAGTTTCAGACTAGCGATAGGGGAGACCCAGTACTTC.

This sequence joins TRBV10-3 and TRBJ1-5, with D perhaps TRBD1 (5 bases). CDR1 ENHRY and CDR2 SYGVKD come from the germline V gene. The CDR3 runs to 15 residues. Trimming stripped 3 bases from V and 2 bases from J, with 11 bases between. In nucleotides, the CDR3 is TGTGCCATCAGTGATCTGGGGGGGGGCAATCAGCCCCAGCATTTT. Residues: CAISDLGGGNQPQHF.

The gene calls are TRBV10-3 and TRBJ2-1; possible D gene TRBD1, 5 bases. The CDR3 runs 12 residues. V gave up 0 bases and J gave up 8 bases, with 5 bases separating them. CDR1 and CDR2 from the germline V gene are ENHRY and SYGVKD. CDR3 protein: CAISESRDEQFF. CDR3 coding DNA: TGTGCCATCAGTGAGTCCAGGGATGAGCAGTTCTTC.

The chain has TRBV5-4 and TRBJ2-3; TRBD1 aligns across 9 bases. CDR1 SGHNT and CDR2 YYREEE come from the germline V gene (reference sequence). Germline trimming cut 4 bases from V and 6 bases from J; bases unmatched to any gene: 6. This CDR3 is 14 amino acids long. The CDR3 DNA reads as TGTGCCAGCAGCCTATGGACAGGGGCCGATACGCAGTATTTT. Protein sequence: CASSLWTGADTQYF. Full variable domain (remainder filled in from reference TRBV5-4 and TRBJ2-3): ETGVTQSPTHLIKTRGQQVTLRCSSQSGHNTVSWYQQALGQGPQFIFQYYREEENGRGNFPPRFSGLQFPNYSSELNVNALELDDSALYLCASSLWTGADTQYFGPGTRLTVL.